Listed below are T cell receptor beta chains from one sample, sequenced in a study of T cell repertoires in cytomegalovirus infection. A single record per CDR3 protein comes from TCRdb applying MiXCR to the reads. Of about 530,000 distinct CDR3 sequences listed, approximately 25% are singletons. The material sequenced was PBMCs. The source is a human donor in good health (CMV status not recorded). Some clones in this sample may be carry-over from other donors' samples. Each CDR3 is given without its conserved first and last residue. A D gene is named only where the DNA matches it firmly. Part of the rows lack a size; the others show once, few, many or a class for expanded clones.

cdr3_aa j_call clone_size d_call v_call
ASSLKGTNEAGELF TRBJ2-2 NA NA TRBV7-3
ASSRDRRQETQY TRBJ2-5 NA TRBD1 TRBV28
ASSPREGGIYEQY TRBJ2-7 NA NA TRBV7-9
AIQWGSESPLH TRBJ1-6 few NA TRBV7-2
ASSFRGNNQPQH TRBJ1-5 many TRBD1 TRBV7-2
ASTPGSVETQY TRBJ2-3 NA NA TRBV3-1
AWSVGGGVRETQY TRBJ2-5 NA NA TRBV30
ASSFWDRIRNEQF TRBJ2-1 NA TRBD1 TRBV27
ASTTSGRYNEQF TRBJ2-1 few TRBD2 TRBV19
ASSSRAGNQPQH TRBJ1-5 NA NA TRBV7-2
ASSLGQSNTEAF TRBJ1-1 many NA TRBV7-2
SVSTGTGINQPQH TRBJ1-5 NA TRBD1 TRBV29-1
ASRRPGLAGATSYNEQF TRBJ2-1 few TRBD2 TRBV2
AYLAEETQY TRBJ2-5 NA TRBD2 TRBV30
ASSYTLNTDTQY TRBJ2-3 NA NA TRBV7-9
ASTPWPGQGSYEQY TRBJ2-7 few TRBD1 TRBV11-2
ASSSTSGRMETQY TRBJ2-5 NA TRBD2 TRBV5-1
ASSLGGGKNTEAF TRBJ1-1 NA NA TRBV7-2
ASSLFGPVSYEQY TRBJ2-7 NA NA TRBV6-5
ASSFPGGELF TRBJ2-2 few NA TRBV19
ASSLEIYGYT TRBJ1-2 few NA TRBV28
ASSPLSSGRIDNEQF TRBJ2-1 few TRBD2 TRBV18
ASSPRLAGGPETQY TRBJ2-5 NA TRBD2 TRBV7-7
SARDGGDVRGGYT TRBJ1-2 NA NA TRBV20-1
ASGLPVQPQH TRBJ1-5 NA NA TRBV12-3/TRBV12-4
SGGANTGELF TRBJ2-2 NA NA TRBV29-1
ASSVWQNTEAF TRBJ1-1 NA NA TRBV2
ASSTRTFSGELF TRBJ2-2 NA NA TRBV19
ASSYGLSNEQF TRBJ2-1 few NA TRBV6-2/TRBV6-3
ASSNLPTGDYGYT TRBJ1-2 NA NA TRBV19
SALIAGGPNNEQF TRBJ2-1 NA TRBD2 TRBV20-1
ASSQGSVGLGRFYNEQF TRBJ2-1 few TRBD2 TRBV4-3